The clone carrying this TCR beta chain turned up a few times. As yet, its antigen is unknown. These data are taken from a study of T cell repertoires in cytomegalovirus infection. Background on the study: Well-studied HLA-B-restricted epitopes and recently identified HLA-C-restricted epitopes of CMV were both used in the study. It can be stated that public TCR beta signatures indicated CMV infection as well as a matching HLA type.

Whole-study findings and limits: CMV-specific TCR beta clonotypes restricted by HLA-C were the ones dominating the ex vivo response.

Trimming cost V 2 bases and J 0 bases; bases outside gene matches: 7. CDR3 size: 18 residues. CDR1 and CDR2 (germline): SGHAT, FQNNGV. TCRdb analysed the reads with MiXCR anew, one entry per CDR3 protein. This table holds 650,000 to 900,000 distinct CDR3 sequences, about 28% found once. Sequencing used cultured CD8+ T cells from PBMCs, obtained from culture after CMV antigen stimulation. This chain links TRBV11-2 with TRBJ2-6, with 7 bases lining up with TRBD1. This TCR derives from a human donor in good health (CMV status not recorded). Some clones in this sample may be carry-over from other donors' samples. The CDR3 sequence is CASSLLGQALSGANVLTF. The CDR3 DNA reads TGTGCCAGCAGCTTATTAGGACAGGCGCTCTCTGGGGCCAACGTCCTGACTTTC. The full variable domain, completed using reference TRBV11-2 and TRBJ2-6, is EAGVAQSPRYKIIEKRQSVAFWCNPISGHATLYWYQQILGQGPKLLIQFQNNGVVDDSQLPKDRFSAERLKGVDSTLKIQPAKLEDSAVYLCASSLLGQALSGANVLTFGAGSRLTVL.